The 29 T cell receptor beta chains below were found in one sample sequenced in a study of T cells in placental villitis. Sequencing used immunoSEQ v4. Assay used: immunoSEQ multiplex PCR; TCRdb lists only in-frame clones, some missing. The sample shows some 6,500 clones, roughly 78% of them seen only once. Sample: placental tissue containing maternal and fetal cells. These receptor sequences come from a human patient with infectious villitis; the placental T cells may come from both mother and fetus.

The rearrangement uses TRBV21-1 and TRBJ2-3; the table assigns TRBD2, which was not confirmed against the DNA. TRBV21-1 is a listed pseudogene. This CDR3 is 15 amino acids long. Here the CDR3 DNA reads TGTGCCAGCAGCAAAGAGCGGGGGGGCCCAGATACGCAGTATTTT. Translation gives CASSKERGGPDTQYF.

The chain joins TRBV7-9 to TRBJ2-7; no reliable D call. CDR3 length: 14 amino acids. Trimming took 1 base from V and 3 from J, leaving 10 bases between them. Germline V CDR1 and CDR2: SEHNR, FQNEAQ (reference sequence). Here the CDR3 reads CASSLDSTHYEQYF. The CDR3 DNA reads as TGTGCCAGCAGCTTAGACTCTACACACTACGAGCAGTACTTC.

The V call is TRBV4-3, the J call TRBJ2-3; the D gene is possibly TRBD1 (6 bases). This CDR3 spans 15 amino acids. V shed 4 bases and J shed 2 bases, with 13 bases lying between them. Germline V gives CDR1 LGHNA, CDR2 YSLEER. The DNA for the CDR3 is TGCGCCAGCAGCCCGAGACAGGCGTTCACAGATACGCAGTATTTT. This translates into CASSPRQAFTDTQYF.

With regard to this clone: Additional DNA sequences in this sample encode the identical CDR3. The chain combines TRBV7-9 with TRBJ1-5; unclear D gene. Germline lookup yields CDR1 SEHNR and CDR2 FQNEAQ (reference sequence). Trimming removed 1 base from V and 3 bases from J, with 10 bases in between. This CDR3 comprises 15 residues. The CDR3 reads CASSLEGSPNQPQHF. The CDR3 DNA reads TGTGCCAGCAGCTTAGAAGGGTCCCCCAATCAGCCCCAGCATTTT.

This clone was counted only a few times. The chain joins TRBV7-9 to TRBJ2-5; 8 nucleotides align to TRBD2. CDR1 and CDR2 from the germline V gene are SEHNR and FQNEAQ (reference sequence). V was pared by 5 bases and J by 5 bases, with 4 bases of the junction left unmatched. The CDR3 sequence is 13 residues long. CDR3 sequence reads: CASSVRLAETQYF. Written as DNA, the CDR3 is TGTGCCAGCAGCGTCCGACTAGCGGAGACCCAGTACTTC.

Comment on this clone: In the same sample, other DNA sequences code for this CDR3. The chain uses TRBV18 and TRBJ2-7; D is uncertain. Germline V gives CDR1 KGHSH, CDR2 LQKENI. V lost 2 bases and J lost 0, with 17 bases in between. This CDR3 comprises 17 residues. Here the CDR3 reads CASSPERRAGRSYEQYF. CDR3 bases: TGTGCCAGCTCACCAGAAAGAAGGGCAGGTCGCTCCTACGAGCAGTACTTC.

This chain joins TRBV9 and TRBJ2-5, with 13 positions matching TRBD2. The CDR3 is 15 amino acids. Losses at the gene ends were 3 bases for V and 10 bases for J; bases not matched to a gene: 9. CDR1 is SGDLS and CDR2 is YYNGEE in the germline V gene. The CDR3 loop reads CASSETWTSGGIQYF. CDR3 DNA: TGTGCCAGCAGCGAAACGTGGACTAGCGGGGGTATCCAGTACTTC.

DNA of the CDR3: TGTGCCAGCAGTGGACGAGATACGCAGTATTTT. This gives the protein CASSGRDTQYF. The rearrangement joins TRBV2 to TRBJ2-3; D is ambiguous. V was cut by 4 bases and J by 5 bases, with 4 bases left in between. This CDR3 contains 11 residues. Looked up from germline, CDR1 is SNHLY and CDR2 is FYNNEI.

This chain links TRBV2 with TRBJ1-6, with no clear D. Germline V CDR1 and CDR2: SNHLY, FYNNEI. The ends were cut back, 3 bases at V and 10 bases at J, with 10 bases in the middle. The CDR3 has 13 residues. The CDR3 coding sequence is TGTGCCAGCAGTGAGATAGTGTACTCACCCCTCCACTTT. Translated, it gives CASSEIVYSPLHF.

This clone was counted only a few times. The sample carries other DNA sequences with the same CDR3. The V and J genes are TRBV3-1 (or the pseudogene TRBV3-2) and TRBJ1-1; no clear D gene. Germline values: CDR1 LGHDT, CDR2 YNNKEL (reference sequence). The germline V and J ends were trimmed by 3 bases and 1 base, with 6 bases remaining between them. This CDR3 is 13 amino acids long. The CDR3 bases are TGTGCCAGCAGCCAGGGCCGGAACACTGAAGCTTTCTTT. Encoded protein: CASSQGRNTEAFF.

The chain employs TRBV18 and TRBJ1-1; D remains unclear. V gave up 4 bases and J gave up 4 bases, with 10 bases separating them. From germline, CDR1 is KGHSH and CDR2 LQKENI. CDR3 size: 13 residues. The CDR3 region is CASSHSDSTEAFF. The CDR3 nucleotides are TGTGCCAGCTCACACTCTGACTCCACTGAAGCTTTCTTT.

The CDR3, as DNA: TGTGCCAGCAGCTCGGGACGGTCCCCACGTGGAAACACCATATATTTT. Encoded protein: CASSSGRSPRGNTIYF. The chain is built from TRBV7-8 and TRBJ1-3, with D possibly matching TRBD1 (5 bases). The V end was cut by 4 bases, the J end by 3 bases, with 16 bases between. The CDR3 extends over 16 amino acids. Germline V gives CDR1 SGHVS, CDR2 FQNEAQ.

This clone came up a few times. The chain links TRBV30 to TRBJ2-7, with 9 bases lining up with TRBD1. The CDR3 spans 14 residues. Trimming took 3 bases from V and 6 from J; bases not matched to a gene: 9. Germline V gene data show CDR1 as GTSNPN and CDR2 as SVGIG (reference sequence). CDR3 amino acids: CAWSFGTGRGEQYF. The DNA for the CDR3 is TGTGCCTGGAGCTTCGGGACAGGGAGGGGCGAGCAGTACTTC.

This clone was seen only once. In DNA form, the CDR3 reads TGTGCCAGCAGCTCCTTGGGAGACCAAGAGACCCAGTACTTC. As protein: CASSSLGDQETQYF. V is TRBV7-9 and J is TRBJ2-5; a possible D gene is TRBD2 (5 bases). Trimming pared 4 bases from V and 0 bases from J, leaving 9 bases between. This CDR3 contains 14 residues. Germline loops: CDR1 SEHNR, CDR2 FQNEAQ (reference sequence).

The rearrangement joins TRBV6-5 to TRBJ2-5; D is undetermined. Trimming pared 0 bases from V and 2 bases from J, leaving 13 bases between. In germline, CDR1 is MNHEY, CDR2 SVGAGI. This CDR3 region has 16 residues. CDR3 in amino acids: CASSYSSSPAQETQYF. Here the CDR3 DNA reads TGTGCCAGCAGTTACTCTAGTAGTCCAGCACAAGAGACCCAGTACTTC.

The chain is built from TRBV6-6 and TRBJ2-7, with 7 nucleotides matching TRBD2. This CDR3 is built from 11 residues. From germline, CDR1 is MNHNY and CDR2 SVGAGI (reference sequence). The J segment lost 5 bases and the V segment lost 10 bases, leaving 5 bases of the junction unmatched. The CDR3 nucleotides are TGTGCCACTTCGACTAGCAACGAGCAGTACTTC. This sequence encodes CATSTSNEQYF.

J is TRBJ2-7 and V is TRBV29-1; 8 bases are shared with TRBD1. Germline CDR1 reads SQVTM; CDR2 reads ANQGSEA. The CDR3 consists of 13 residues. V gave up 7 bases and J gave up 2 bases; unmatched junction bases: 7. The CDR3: CSARGGQAYEQYF. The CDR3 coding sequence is TGCAGCGCCCGTGGGGGACAGGCCTACGAGCAGTACTTC.

The CDR3, as DNA: TGTGCCAGCAGTTTAGAGGGCCCGGGTCATGGCTACACCTTC. Translated: CASSLEGPGHGYTF. The chain links TRBV28 to TRBJ1-2; D not resolved. The V gene lost 2 bases and the J gene lost 6 bases, with 13 bases spanning the gap. The CDR3 is made up of 14 amino acids. Germline V gene sequence: CDR1 MDHEN, CDR2 SYDVKM.

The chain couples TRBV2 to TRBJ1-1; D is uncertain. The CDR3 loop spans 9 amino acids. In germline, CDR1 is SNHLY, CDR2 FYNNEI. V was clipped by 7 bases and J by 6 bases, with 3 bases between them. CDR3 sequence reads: CASKAEAFF. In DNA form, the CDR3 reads TGTGCCAGCAAGGCTGAAGCTTTCTTT.

The CDR3 is CASSQVRGEGTDTQYF. CDR3 DNA: TGTGCCAGCAGCCAAGTCAGGGGGGAGGGGACAGATACGCAGTATTTT. The chain has TRBV14 and TRBJ2-3; D could derive from TRBD1 or TRBD2 (7 bases each). CDR3 size: 16 residues. Germline CDR1 is SGHDN and CDR2 is FVKESK. V lost 1 base, J lost 3 bases, and 14 bases lay in between.

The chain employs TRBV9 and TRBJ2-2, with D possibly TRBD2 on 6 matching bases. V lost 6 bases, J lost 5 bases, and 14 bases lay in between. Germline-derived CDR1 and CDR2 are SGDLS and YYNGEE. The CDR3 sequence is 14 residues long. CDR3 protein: CASNGGVATGELFF. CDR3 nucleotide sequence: TGTGCCAGCAACGGAGGGGTCGCAACCGGGGAGCTGTTTTTT. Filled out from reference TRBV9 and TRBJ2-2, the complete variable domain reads DSGVTQTPKHLITATGQRVTLRCSPRSGDLSVYWYQQSLDQGLQFLIQYYNGEERAKGNILERFSAQQFPDLHSELNLSSLELGDSALYFCASNGGVATGELFFGEGSRLTVL.

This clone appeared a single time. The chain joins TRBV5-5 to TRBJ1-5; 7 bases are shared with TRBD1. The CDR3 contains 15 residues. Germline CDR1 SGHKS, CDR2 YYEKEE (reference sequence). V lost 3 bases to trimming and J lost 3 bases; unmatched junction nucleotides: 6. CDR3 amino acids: CASSYRGQSNQPQHF. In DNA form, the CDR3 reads TGTGCCAGCAGCTACAGGGGACAGTCCAATCAGCCCCAGCATTTT.

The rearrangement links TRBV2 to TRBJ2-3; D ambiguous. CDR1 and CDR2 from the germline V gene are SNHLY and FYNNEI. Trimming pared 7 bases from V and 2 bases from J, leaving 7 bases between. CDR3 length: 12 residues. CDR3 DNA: TGTGCCAGCACCTACTTCACAGATACGCAGTATTTT. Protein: CASTYFTDTQYF.

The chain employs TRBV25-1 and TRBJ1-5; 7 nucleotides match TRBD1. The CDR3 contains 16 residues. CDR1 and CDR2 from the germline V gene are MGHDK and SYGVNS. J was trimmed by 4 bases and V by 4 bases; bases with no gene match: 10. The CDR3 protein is CASSARDSWGNQPQHF. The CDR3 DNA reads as TGTGCCAGCAGTGCCCGGGACAGTTGGGGGAATCAGCCCCAGCATTTT.

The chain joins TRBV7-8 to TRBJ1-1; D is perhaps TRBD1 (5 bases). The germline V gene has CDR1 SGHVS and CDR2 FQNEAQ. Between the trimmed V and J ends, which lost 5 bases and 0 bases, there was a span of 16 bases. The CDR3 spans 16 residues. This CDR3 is CASSRNRSVLNTEAFF. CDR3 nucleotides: TGTGCCAGCAGCCGTAACAGGTCCGTCCTGAACACTGAAGCTTTCTTT.

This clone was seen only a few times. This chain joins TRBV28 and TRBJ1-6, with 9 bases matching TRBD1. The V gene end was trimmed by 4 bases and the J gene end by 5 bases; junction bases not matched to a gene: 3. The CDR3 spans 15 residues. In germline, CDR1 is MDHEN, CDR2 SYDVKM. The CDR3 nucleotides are TGTGCCAGCAGTTCGGACAGGGGCAATAATTCACCCCTCCACTTT. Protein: CASSSDRGNNSPLHF.

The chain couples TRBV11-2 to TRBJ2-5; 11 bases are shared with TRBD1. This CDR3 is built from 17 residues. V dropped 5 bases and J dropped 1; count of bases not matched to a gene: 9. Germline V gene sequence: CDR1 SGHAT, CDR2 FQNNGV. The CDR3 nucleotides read TGTGCCAGCAGCCCACGGCTGGGGACAGGGGGCCAAGAGACCCAGTACTTC. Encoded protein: CASSPRLGTGGQETQYF.

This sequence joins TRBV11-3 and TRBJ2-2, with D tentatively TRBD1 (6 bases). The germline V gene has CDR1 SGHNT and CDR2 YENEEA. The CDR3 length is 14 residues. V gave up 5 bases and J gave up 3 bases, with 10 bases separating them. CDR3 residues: CASSRTGYTGELFF. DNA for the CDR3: TGTGCCAGCAGCCGCACAGGGTACACCGGGGAGCTGTTTTTT. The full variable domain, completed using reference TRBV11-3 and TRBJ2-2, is EAGVVQSPRYKIIEKKQPVAFWCNPISGHNTLYWYLQNLGQGPELLIRYENEEAVDDSQLPKDRFSAERLKGVDSTLKIQPAELGDSAVYLCASSRTGYTGELFFGEGSRLTVL.

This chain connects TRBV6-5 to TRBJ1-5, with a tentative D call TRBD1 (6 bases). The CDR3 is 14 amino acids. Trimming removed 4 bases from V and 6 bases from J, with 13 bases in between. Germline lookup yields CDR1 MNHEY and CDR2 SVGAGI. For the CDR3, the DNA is TGTGCCAGCAGTTCATGGGGGGCGGGTCAGCCCCAGCATTTT. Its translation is CASSSWGAGQPQHF.